This T cell receptor beta chain originates from a study of cytomegalovirus exposure and HLA in healthy donors. Looked up from germline, CDR1 is SGHDT and CDR2 is YYEEEE. The CDR3 runs 14 residues. J lost 6 bases, V lost 5 bases, and 8 bases had no gene match. Each donor was healthy, and each was a bone marrow donor. Amplification used 60 Vbeta primers and 13 Jbeta primers. The method was immunoSEQ multiplex PCR; TCRdb's version includes in-frame clones alone and lacks a portion of them. This table has about 110,000 clones, approximately 70% appearing once. This clone showed up just a few times. Antigen unknown. Whole-study findings and limits: There were under 200 TCR beta chains listed as cytomegalovirus-associated. Rare TCR sequences dominated, though some public TCRs recurred in many donors.

The receptor comes from a woman aged 25-40 years in good health and CMV-seronegative. The chain combines TRBV5-6 with TRBJ2-1; TRBD1 matches at 7 bases. Sequencing input: PBMCs. CDR3 sequence: CASRTDRVINEQFF. The CDR3 bases are TGTGCCAGCAGGACTGACAGGGTGATCAATGAGCAGTTCTTC.